By proportion, the clone carrying this TCR beta chain is medium-sized. As yet, its antigen is unknown. The data were taken from a study of T cell repertoires in aging, cancer and after chemotherapy. On the study more broadly: Glioblastoma patients receiving temozolomide-based therapy gave paired samples before and after chemotherapy.

Whole-study results and caveats: Compared with age-matched healthy donors, untreated hematological or solid cancer patients showed higher blood TCR clonality.

TRB rearrangements spanning V, D and J were amplified using mixed TRB-A/B primers. TCRdb redid the calling of the multiplex PCR reads with MiXCR, one entry per CDR3 protein. Here the sample spans around 2,500 distinct CDR3 sequences, more than 20% being singletons. TCR beta rearrangements were amplified from peripheral blood genomic DNA. The CDR3 runs 13 residues. The germline V and J ends were trimmed by 3 bases and 4 bases, with 7 bases remaining between them. The sequence came from a human donor with a solid tumor. The sequenced sample consisted of blood. This chain joins TRBV12-3 or TRBV12-4 and TRBJ2-1, with D maybe TRBD1 (6 bases). CDR3 nucleotides: TGTGCCAGCAGTTTTAGGGGGTACAATGAGCAGTTCTTC. Its translation is CASSFRGYNEQFF.